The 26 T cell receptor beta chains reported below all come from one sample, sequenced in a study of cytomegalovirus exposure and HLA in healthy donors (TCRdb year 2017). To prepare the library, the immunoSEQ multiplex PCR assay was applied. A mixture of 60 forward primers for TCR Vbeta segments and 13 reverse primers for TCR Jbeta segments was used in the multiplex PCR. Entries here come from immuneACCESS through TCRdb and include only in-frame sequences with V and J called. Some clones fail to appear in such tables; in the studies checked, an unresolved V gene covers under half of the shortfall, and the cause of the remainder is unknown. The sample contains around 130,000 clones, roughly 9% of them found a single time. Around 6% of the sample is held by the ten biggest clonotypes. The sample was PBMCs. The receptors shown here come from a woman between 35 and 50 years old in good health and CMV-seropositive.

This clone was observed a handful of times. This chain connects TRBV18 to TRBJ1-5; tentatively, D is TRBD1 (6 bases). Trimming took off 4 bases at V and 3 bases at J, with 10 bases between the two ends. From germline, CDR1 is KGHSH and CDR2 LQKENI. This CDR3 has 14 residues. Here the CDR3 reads CASSQGGNNQPQHF. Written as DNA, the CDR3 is TGTGCCAGCTCACAAGGGGGAAACAATCAGCCCCAGCATTTT.

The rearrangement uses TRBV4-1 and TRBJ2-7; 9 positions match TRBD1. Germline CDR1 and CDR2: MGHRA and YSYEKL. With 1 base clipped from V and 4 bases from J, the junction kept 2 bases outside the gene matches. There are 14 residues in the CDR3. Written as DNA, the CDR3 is TGCGCCAGCAGCCAAGGGACAGGGGATTACGAGCAGTACTTC. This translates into CASSQGTGDYEQYF.

The DNA for the CDR3 is TGTGCCAGCAGTCTACAGGTTAACCAATACAATGAGCAGTTCTTC. Translating gives CASSLQVNQYNEQFF. V is TRBV6-1 and J is TRBJ2-1, with D possibly matching TRBD1 (5 bases). Trimming stripped 5 bases from V and 4 bases from J, with 15 bases between. CDR3 size: 15 residues. Germline CDR1 reads MNHNS; CDR2 reads SASEGT.

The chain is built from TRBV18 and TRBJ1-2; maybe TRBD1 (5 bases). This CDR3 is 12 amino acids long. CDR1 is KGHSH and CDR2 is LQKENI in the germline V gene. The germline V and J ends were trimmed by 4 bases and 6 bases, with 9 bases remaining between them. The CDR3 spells CASSRGEDGYTF. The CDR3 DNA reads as TGTGCCAGCTCACGAGGGGAGGATGGCTACACCTTC.

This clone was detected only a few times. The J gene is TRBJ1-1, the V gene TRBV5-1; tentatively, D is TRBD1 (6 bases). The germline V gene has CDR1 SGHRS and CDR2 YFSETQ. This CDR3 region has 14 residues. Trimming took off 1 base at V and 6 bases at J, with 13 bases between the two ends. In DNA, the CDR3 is TGCGCCAGCAGCTTGCTTCAGGGGATCCCTGAAGCTTTCTTT. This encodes CASSLLQGIPEAFF.

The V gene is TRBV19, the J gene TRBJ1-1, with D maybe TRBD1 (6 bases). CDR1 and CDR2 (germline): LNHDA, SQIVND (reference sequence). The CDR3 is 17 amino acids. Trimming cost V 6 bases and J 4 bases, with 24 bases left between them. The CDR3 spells CASSKTGFTGIVTEAFF. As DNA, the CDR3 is TGTGCCAGTAGCAAAACCGGGTTTACAGGGATCGTCACTGAAGCTTTCTTT.

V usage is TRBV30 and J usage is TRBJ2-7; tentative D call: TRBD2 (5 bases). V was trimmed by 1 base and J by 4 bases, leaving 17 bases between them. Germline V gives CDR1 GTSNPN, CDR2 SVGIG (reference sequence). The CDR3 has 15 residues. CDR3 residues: CAWSESRVFPYEQYF. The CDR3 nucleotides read TGTGCCTGGAGTGAGTCGCGGGTCTTCCCTTACGAGCAGTACTTC.

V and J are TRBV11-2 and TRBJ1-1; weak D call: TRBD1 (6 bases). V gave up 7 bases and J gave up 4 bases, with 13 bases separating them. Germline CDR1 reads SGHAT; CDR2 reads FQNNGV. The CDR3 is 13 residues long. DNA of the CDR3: TGTGCCAGCACTCCCAGGGGTGGCACTGAAGCTTTCTTT. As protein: CASTPRGGTEAFF.

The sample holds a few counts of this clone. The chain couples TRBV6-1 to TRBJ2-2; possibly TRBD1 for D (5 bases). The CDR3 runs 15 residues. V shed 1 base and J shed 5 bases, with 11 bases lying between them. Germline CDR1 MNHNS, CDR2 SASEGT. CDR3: CASSEGFQGTGELFF. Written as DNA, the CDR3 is TGTGCCAGCAGTGAAGGATTTCAGGGAACCGGGGAGCTGTTTTTT.

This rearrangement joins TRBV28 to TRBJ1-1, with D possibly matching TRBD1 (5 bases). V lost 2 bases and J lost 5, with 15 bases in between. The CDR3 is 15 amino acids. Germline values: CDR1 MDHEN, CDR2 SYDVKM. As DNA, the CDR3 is TGTGCCAGCAGTTTAGGGGCAGGGATTGATACTGAAGCTTTCTTT. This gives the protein CASSLGAGIDTEAFF.

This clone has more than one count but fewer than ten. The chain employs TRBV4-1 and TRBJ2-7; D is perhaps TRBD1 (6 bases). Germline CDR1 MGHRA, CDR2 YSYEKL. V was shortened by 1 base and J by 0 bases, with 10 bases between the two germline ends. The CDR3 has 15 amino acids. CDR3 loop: CASSQAGTSSYEQYF. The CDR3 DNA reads TGCGCCAGCAGCCAAGCTGGGACAAGCTCCTACGAGCAGTACTTC.

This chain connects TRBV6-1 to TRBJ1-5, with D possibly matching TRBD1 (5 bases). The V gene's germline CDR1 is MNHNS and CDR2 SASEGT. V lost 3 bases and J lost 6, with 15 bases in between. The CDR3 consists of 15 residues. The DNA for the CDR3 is TGTGCCAGCAGTGACCCTGGGGCAGACAGTCAGCCCCAGCATTTT. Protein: CASSDPGADSQPQHF.

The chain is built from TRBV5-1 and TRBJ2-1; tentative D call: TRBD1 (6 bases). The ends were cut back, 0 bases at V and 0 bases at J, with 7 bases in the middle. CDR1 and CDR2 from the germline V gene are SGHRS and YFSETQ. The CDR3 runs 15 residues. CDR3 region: CASSLADSSYNEQFF. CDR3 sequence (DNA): TGCGCCAGCAGCTTGGCGGACAGCTCCTACAATGAGCAGTTCTTC.

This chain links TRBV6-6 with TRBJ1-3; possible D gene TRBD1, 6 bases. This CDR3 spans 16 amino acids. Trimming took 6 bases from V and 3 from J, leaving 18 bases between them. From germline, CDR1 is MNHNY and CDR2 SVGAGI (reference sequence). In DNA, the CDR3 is TGTGCCAGCAGCTTGCCCGGACAGATGGGTGGAAACACCATATATTTT. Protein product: CASSLPGQMGGNTIYF.

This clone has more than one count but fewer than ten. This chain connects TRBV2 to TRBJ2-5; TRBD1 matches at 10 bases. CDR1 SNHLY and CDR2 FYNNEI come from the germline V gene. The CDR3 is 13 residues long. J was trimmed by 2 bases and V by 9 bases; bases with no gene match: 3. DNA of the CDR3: TGTGCCAGTCCGGGACAGGGGCAAGAGACCCAGTACTTC. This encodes CASPGQGQETQYF.

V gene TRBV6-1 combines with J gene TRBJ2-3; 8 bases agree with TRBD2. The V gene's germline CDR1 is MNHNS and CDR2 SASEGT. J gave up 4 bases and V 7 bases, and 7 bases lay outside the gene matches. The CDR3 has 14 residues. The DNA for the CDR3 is TGTGCCAGCAATCGGGGGGGCTTCGCAGATACGCAGTATTTT. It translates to CASNRGGFADTQYF.

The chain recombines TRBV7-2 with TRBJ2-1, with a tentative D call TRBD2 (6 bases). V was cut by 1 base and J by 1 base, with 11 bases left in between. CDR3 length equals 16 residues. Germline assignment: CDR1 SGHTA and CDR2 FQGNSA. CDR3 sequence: CASSLVARGSYNEQFF. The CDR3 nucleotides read TGTGCCAGCAGCTTAGTGGCCCGGGGGTCCTACAATGAGCAGTTCTTC.

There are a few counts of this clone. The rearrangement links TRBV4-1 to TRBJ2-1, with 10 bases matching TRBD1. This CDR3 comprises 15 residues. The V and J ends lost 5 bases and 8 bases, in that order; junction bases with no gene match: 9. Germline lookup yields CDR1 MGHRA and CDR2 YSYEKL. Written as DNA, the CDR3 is TGCGCCAGCAGCTCACCCGGGACAGGGGAACATGAGCAGTTCTTC. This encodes CASSSPGTGEHEQFF.

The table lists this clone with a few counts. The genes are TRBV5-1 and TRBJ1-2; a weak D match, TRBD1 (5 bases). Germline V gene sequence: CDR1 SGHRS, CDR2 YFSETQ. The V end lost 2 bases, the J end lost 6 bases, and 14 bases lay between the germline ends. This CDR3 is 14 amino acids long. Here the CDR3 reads CASSLLTGVDGYTF. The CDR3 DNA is TGCGCCAGCAGCTTATTGACGGGGGTCGATGGCTACACCTTC.

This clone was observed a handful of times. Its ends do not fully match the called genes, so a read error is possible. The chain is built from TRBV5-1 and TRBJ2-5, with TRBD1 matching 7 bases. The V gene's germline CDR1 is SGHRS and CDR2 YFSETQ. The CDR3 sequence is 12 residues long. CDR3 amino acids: CASSIRDRFLHF. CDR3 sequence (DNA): TGCGCCAGCAGCATCCGGGACAGATTTCTCCACTTC.

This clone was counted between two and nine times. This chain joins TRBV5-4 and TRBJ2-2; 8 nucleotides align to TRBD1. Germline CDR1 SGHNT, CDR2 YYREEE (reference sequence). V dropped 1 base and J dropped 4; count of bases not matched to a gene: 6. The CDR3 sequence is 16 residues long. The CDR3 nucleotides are TGTGCCAGCAGCTTGTCCGGACAGGGAGTCACCGGGGAGCTGTTTTTT. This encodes CASSLSGQGVTGELFF. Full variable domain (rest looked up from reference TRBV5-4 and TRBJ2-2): ETGVTQSPTHLIKTRGQQVTLRCSSQSGHNTVSWYQQALGQGPQFIFQYYREEENGRGNFPPRFSGLQFPNYSSELNVNALELDDSALYLCASSLSGQGVTGELFFGEGSRLTVL.

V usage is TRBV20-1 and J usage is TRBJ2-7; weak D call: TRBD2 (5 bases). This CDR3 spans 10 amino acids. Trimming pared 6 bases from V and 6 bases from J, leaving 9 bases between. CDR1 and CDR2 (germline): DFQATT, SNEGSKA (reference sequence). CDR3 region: CSARRGEQYF. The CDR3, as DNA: TGCAGTGCCCGACGGGGCGAGCAGTACTTC.

Here the CDR3 reads CASSKGGSNEQFF. Here the CDR3 DNA reads TGTGCCAGTAGTAAAGGCGGGTCCAATGAGCAGTTCTTC. This chain joins TRBV19 and TRBJ2-1; perhaps TRBD2 as D (5 bases). Germline CDR1 is LNHDA and CDR2 is SQIVND (reference sequence). This CDR3 is 13 amino acids long. The germline V and J ends were trimmed by 4 bases and 6 bases, with 10 bases remaining between them.

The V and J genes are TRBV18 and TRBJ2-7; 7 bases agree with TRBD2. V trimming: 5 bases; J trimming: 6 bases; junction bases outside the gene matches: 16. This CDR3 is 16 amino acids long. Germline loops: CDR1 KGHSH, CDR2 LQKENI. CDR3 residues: CASSTRLAGGRFEQYF. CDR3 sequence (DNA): TGTGCCAGCTCAACACGTTTAGCGGGTGGGAGGTTCGAGCAGTACTTC.

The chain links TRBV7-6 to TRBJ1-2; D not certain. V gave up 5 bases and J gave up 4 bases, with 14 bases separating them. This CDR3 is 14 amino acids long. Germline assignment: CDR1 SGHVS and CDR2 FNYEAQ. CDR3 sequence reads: CASSQTGYGYGYTF. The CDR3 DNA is TGTGCCAGCAGCCAGACTGGGTATGGCTATGGCTACACCTTC.

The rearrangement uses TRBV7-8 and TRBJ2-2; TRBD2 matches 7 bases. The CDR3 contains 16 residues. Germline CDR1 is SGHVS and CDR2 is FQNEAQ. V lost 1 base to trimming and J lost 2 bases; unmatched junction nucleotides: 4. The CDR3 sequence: CASSLEPGGNTGELFF. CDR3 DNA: TGTGCCAGCAGCTTAGAACCGGGGGGAAACACCGGGGAGCTGTTTTTT.